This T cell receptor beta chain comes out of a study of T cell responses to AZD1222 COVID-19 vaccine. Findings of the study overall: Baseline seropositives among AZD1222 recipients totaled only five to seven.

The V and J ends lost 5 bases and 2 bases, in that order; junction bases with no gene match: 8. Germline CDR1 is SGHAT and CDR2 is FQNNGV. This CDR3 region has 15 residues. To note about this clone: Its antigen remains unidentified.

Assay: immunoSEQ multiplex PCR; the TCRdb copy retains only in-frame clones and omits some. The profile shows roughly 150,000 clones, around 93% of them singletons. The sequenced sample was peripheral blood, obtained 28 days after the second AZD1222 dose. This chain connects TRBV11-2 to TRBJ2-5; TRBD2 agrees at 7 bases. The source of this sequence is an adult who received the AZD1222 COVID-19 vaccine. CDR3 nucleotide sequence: TGTGCCAGCAGCGAGGCTAGCGGTCGTCAAGAGACCCAGTACTTC. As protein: CASSEASGRQETQYF.